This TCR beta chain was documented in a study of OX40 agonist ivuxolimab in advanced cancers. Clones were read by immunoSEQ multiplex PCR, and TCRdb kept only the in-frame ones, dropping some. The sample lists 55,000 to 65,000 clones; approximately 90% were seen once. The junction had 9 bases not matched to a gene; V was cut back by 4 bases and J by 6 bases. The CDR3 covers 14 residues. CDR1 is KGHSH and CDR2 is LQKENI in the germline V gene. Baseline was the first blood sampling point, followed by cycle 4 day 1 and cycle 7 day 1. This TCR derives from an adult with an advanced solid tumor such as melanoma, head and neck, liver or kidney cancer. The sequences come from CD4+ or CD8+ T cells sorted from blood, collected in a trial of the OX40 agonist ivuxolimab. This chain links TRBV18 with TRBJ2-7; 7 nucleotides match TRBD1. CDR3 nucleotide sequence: TGTGCCAGCTCACTGAATCGAGGGGACAGCGAGCAGTACTTC. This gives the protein CASSLNRGDSEQYF.